Shown below are 23 T cell receptor beta chains from a single sample sequenced in a study of blood T cell repertoires in COVID-19. Sequencing was performed with immunoSEQ multiplex PCR; in TCRdb, only in-frame clones are kept and a portion is missing. The sample records about 190,000 clones, 90% being singletons. The sample taken for sequencing was peripheral blood. The source of these receptors is a man aged 45-65 years with acute or convalescent COVID-19.

This clone was seen just once. The chain joins TRBV10-3 to TRBJ2-7; D might be TRBD1 (6 bases). Per the germline V gene, CDR1 is ENHRY and CDR2 is SYGVKD. V was cut by 0 bases and J by 2 bases, with 17 bases left in between. CDR3 length equals 17 residues. CDR3 amino acids: CAISESKRQGITYEQYF. The CDR3, as DNA: TGTGCCATCAGTGAGTCGAAGCGGCAGGGGATAACCTACGAGCAGTACTTC.

A note on this clone: At the DNA level, this CDR3 is encoded by other sequences in the same sample as well. The genes are TRBV18 and TRBJ2-5, with D uncertain. This CDR3 contains 13 residues. Germline V lookup: CDR1 KGHSH, CDR2 LQKENI. Trimming removed 2 bases from V and 3 bases from J, with 7 bases in between. This chain's CDR3 is CASSPGQKETQYF. The CDR3 region has the DNA TGTGCCAGCTCACCAGGGCAGAAAGAGACCCAGTACTTC.

V gene TRBV28 combines with J gene TRBJ2-1; 9 bases match TRBD2. Germline CDR1 reads MDHEN; CDR2 reads SYDVKM. The trim removed 7 bases at V and 2 bases at J, leaving 6 bases unmatched. The CDR3 runs 15 residues. Here the CDR3 reads CASNKAGGTYNEQFF. CDR3 coding DNA: TGTGCCAGCAATAAAGCGGGAGGTACCTACAATGAGCAGTTCTTC.

The CDR3 DNA follows: TGTGCCAGCAGCCAAGGGACAGGGGCTGGAAACACCATATATTTT. Translating it yields CASSQGTGAGNTIYF. This rearrangement joins TRBV3-1 (or the pseudogene TRBV3-2) to TRBJ1-3, with 9 bases that match TRBD1. The CDR3 contains 15 residues. The V and J ends lost 1 base and 2 bases, in that order; junction bases with no gene match: 0. The germline CDR1 and CDR2 sequences are LGHDT and YNNKEL (reference sequence).

The chain recombines TRBV5-1 with TRBJ2-2, with D possibly matching TRBD1 (6 bases). The CDR3 spans 16 residues. V lost 2 bases to trimming and J lost 4 bases, with 15 bases between them. CDR1 and CDR2 from the germline V gene are SGHRS and YFSETQ. The CDR3, as DNA: TGCGCCAGCAGCTTTGAGGGGGATCGCATCACCGGGGAGCTGTTTTTT. This sequence encodes CASSFEGDRITGELFF.

The rearrangement joins TRBV30 to TRBJ2-1; 9 bases map to TRBD2. After removal of 0 bases from V and 3 bases from J, the junction contained 0 bases not matched to a gene. Germline V CDR1 and CDR2: GTSNPN, SVGIG (reference sequence). The CDR3 is made up of 14 amino acids. The CDR3 DNA follows: TGTGCCTGGAGTGTAGCGGGAGGCTACAATGAGCAGTTCTTC. Translated: CAWSVAGGYNEQFF.

V is TRBV27 and J is TRBJ1-6; no clear D. Trimming left V 5 bases short and J 0 bases short, with 5 bases between. This CDR3 region has 14 residues. Germline loops: CDR1 MNHEY, CDR2 SMNVEV (reference sequence). The CDR3 loop is CASSLSSYNSPLHF. As DNA, the CDR3 is TGTGCCAGCAGTCTAAGCTCCTATAATTCACCCCTCCACTTT.

V and J are TRBV11-2 and TRBJ2-7, with D possibly matching TRBD2 (6 bases). This CDR3 is built from 14 residues. V was shortened by 1 base and J by 0 bases, with 7 bases between the two germline ends. CDR1 is SGHAT and CDR2 is FQNNGV in the germline V gene. CDR3 in DNA: TGTGCCAGCAGCTTAGGCGGGGCCTCCTACGAGCAGTACTTC. Amino acid sequence: CASSLGGASYEQYF.

In this sample, this clone turned up once. The chain employs TRBV29-1 and TRBJ2-2, with 9 bases aligning to TRBD1. Germline V gene data show CDR1 as SQVTM and CDR2 as ANQGSEA. Trimming took 3 bases from V and 3 from J; bases not matched to a gene: 2. CDR3 length equals 14 residues. DNA for the CDR3: TGCAGCGTTGATACAGGGGGCGACACCGGGGAGCTGTTTTTT. Translated: CSVDTGGDTGELFF.

The J gene is TRBJ2-3, the V gene TRBV27, with TRBD2 matching over 11 bases. Trimming at V came to 1 base and at J to 7 bases, leaving 4 bases not matched to a gene. Germline CDR1 and CDR2: MNHEY and SMNVEV (reference sequence). The CDR3 runs to 15 residues. The CDR3 loop is CASSLYSGGANTQYF. CDR3 DNA: TGTGCCAGCAGTTTATATAGCGGGGGGGCGAATACGCAGTATTTT.

The chain is built from TRBV12-5 and TRBJ1-2; D remains ambiguous. The CDR3 loop spans 13 amino acids. From germline, CDR1 is LGHNT and CDR2 FRNRAP. The ends were cut back, 1 base at V and 4 bases at J, with 7 bases in the middle. CDR3 sequence: CASGLGLGYGYTF. The CDR3, as DNA: TGTGCTAGTGGTTTGGGGCTTGGCTATGGCTACACCTTC.

The chain has TRBV28 and TRBJ1-2; D may be TRBD1 (5 bases). Germline V gene sequence: CDR1 MDHEN, CDR2 SYDVKM. The length of the CDR3 is 13 residues. Trimming took off 2 bases at V and 3 bases at J, with 7 bases between the two ends. CDR3: CASSLAGDYGYTF. CDR3 nucleotide sequence: TGTGCCAGCAGTTTAGCGGGGGACTATGGCTACACCTTC.

This chain uses TRBV18 with TRBJ2-2, with D perhaps TRBD1 (5 bases). CDR1 KGHSH and CDR2 LQKENI come from the germline V gene. CDR3 length: 16 residues. Trimming stripped 4 bases from V and 0 bases from J, with 12 bases between. Here the CDR3 reads CASSHNKDTNTGELFF. The CDR3 DNA reads TGTGCCAGCTCACACAATAAGGACACGAACACCGGGGAGCTGTTTTTT.

The chain couples TRBV6-5 to TRBJ1-6; D perhaps matches TRBD1 (5 bases). Germline V CDR1 and CDR2: MNHEY, SVGAGI. Trimming cost V 0 bases and J 6 bases, with 12 bases left between them. CDR3 size: 16 residues. The CDR3 region is CASSYSVQASNSPLHF. CDR3 nucleotides: TGTGCCAGCAGTTACTCGGTACAGGCCTCTAATTCACCCCTCCACTTT.

This clone is a singleton in its sample. The chain couples TRBV20-1 to TRBJ1-1; TRBD1 matches 8 bases. The V gene end was trimmed by 3 bases and the J gene end by 8 bases; junction bases not matched to a gene: 2. The CDR3 runs 11 residues. Germline V lookup: CDR1 DFQATT, CDR2 SNEGSKA (reference sequence). CDR3 coding DNA: TGCAGTGCTAGTCGGACAGGGGAAGCTTTCTTT. It encodes CSASRTGEAFF.

The rearrangement joins TRBV15 to TRBJ2-7; possibly TRBD1 for D (6 bases). Germline CDR1 LNHNV, CDR2 YYDKDF (reference sequence). The CDR3 covers 15 residues. Trimming pared 6 bases from V and 6 bases from J, leaving 21 bases between. The CDR3 region has the DNA TGTGCCACCAGTCAAGAGTTCTGGGGGCTCGGCGAGCAGTACTTC. As protein: CATSQEFWGLGEQYF.

The V and J genes are TRBV27 and TRBJ1-1; 10 bases are a match to TRBD1. Germline V gene sequence: CDR1 MNHEY, CDR2 SMNVEV (reference sequence). CDR3 size: 14 residues. Trimming at V came to 6 bases and at J to 3 bases, leaving 4 bases not matched to a gene. CDR3: CASSWDRGHTEAFF. The CDR3, as DNA: TGTGCCAGCAGCTGGGACAGGGGTCACACTGAAGCTTTCTTT.

This sequence joins TRBV9 and TRBJ2-1, with unresolved D. Germline V gene lookup returns CDR1 SGDLS and CDR2 YYNGEE. Between the trimmed V and J ends, which lost 4 bases and 5 bases, there was a span of 16 bases. The CDR3 runs 15 residues. The CDR3 nucleotides read TGTGCCAGCAGCCACGCGGTACTGTATAACAATGAGCAGTTCTTC. This sequence encodes CASSHAVLYNNEQFF.

V usage is TRBV7-9 and J usage is TRBJ2-3, with D uncertain. Germline V gene sequence: CDR1 SEHNR, CDR2 FQNEAQ (reference sequence). The V end lost 1 base, the J end lost 0 bases, and 5 bases lay between the germline ends. The CDR3 is made up of 14 amino acids. The CDR3 DNA follows: TGTGCCAGCAGCTTAGGGCTTAGCACAGATACGCAGTATTTT. Translated: CASSLGLSTDTQYF.

This chain joins TRBV5-4 and TRBJ2-7; perhaps TRBD1 as D (6 bases). Germline CDR1 and CDR2: SGHNT and YYREEE (reference sequence). The CDR3 spans 17 residues. Trimming took off 3 bases at V and 0 bases at J, with 19 bases between the two ends. Here the CDR3 reads CASSSNRGHDSSYEQYF. In nucleotides, the CDR3 is TGTGCCAGCAGCTCGAACCGGGGACACGATAGCTCCTACGAGCAGTACTTC.

This chain links TRBV5-1 with TRBJ2-5; D might be TRBD1 (6 bases). There are 14 residues in the CDR3. The ends were cut back, 0 bases at V and 5 bases at J, with 11 bases in the middle. The germline V gene has CDR1 SGHRS and CDR2 YFSETQ. CDR3 DNA: TGCGCCAGCAGCTTGGGGCAGGGGCTGGAGACCCAGTACTTC. It is translated as CASSLGQGLETQYF.

The chain is built from TRBV20-1 and TRBJ2-5; no clear D gene. The CDR3 loop spans 10 amino acids. CDR1 DFQATT and CDR2 SNEGSKA come from the germline V gene (reference sequence). The germline V and J ends were trimmed by 3 bases and 5 bases, with 4 bases remaining between them. CDR3 protein: CSASGETQYF. CDR3 nucleotide sequence: TGCAGTGCTAGCGGGGAGACCCAGTACTTC.

This rearrangement joins TRBV4-3 to TRBJ1-5, with 7 bases lining up with TRBD1. The CDR3 consists of 16 residues. The V segment lost 1 base and the J segment 0 bases; nucleotides outside the gene matches: 3. Germline assignment: CDR1 LGHNA and CDR2 YSLEER. Written as DNA, the CDR3 is TGCGCCAGCAGCCAAGCCCGGGACAGTAGCAATCAGCCCCAGCATTTT. As protein: CASSQARDSSNQPQHF.